This entry lists 12 T cell receptor beta chains sequenced from one sample in a study of shared clonotypes between healthy human individuals. Clones were sequenced by immunoSEQ multiplex PCR, and TCRdb holds only the in-frame ones, with some missing. The table lists under 2,500,000 clones, nearly 97% of them singletons. Material for sequencing was naive CD4+ T cells sorted from blood. Subset given: CD45RA+ positively selected. The receptors come from a man aged 18 to 29 in good health.

V is TRBV5-1 and J is TRBJ1-2; 7 bases match TRBD1. This CDR3 comprises 13 residues. The J segment lost 8 bases and the V segment lost 4 bases, leaving 8 bases of the junction unmatched. Germline V lookup: CDR1 SGHRS, CDR2 YFSETQ. This CDR3 reads CASSPTGIDGYTF. CDR3 in DNA: TGCGCCAGCAGCCCGACAGGGATAGACGGCTACACCTTC.

The chain combines TRBV2 with TRBJ2-7; D call uncertain. Trimming stripped 1 base from V and 2 bases from J, with 15 bases between. This CDR3 has 16 amino acids. Germline V gene sequence: CDR1 SNHLY, CDR2 FYNNEI. As DNA, the CDR3 is TGTGCCAGCAGTGAAGAAGGAGTCTATAGGGCCTACGAGCAGTACTTC. Protein sequence: CASSEEGVYRAYEQYF.

In the case of this clone: Distinct nucleotide sequences in the sample also encode this CDR3. This chain joins TRBV6-5 and TRBJ2-7, with 14 bases identical to TRBD2. Per the germline V gene, CDR1 is MNHEY and CDR2 is SVGAGI. The V gene end was trimmed by 6 bases and the J gene end by 3 bases; junction bases not matched to a gene: 4. The CDR3 has 15 residues. The CDR3 sequence: CASSRGTSGSYEQYF. In DNA form, the CDR3 reads TGTGCCAGCAGCCGAGGGACTAGCGGGAGCTACGAGCAGTACTTC.

The chain couples TRBV7-2 to TRBJ2-2; D is perhaps TRBD1 (5 bases). The CDR3 has 14 amino acids. Germline V gene data show CDR1 as SGHTA and CDR2 as FQGNSA. V lost 5 bases to trimming and J lost 1 base, with 8 bases between them. The CDR3, as DNA: TGTGCCAGCAGCATCGGACAGAACACCGGGGAGCTGTTTTTT. This gives the protein CASSIGQNTGELFF.

This chain connects TRBV18 to TRBJ2-7, with no clear D. CDR1 is KGHSH and CDR2 is LQKENI in the germline V gene. V was pared by 0 bases and J by 3 bases, with 9 bases between. The CDR3 is 14 residues long. The CDR3: CASSPPNGNYEQYF. As DNA, the CDR3 is TGTGCCAGCTCACCACCGAACGGAAACTACGAGCAGTACTTC.

The chain couples TRBV4-3 to TRBJ2-7, with TRBD2 matching 11 bases. The V gene's germline CDR1 is LGHNA and CDR2 YSLEER. J was trimmed by 7 bases and V by 4 bases; bases with no gene match: 9. CDR3 length: 15 residues. In DNA form, the CDR3 reads TGCGCCAGCAGCCGCCCTCTACTAGCGGGAGAAGAGCAGTACTTC. It is translated as CASSRPLLAGEEQYF.

With regard to this clone: This same CDR3 is encoded by further DNA sequences in the sample. The CDR3 loop is CASSLGTSGTYEQYF. The CDR3 region has the DNA TGTGCCAGCAGCTTGGGGACTAGCGGCACCTACGAGCAGTACTTC. The rearrangement joins TRBV5-4 to TRBJ2-7, with 10 bases aligning to TRBD2. CDR3 length: 15 residues. J gave up 2 bases and V 0 bases, and 2 bases lay outside the gene matches. The germline V gene encodes CDR1 SGHNT and CDR2 YYREEE (reference sequence).

Points on this clone: The sample carries other DNA sequences with the same CDR3. The chain combines TRBV5-6 with TRBJ2-3; D remains ambiguous. Looked up from germline, CDR1 is SGHDT and CDR2 is YYEEEE. The V and J ends lost 0 bases and 0 bases respectively, with 5 bases between them. The CDR3 extends over 14 amino acids. CDR3 bases: TGTGCCAGCAGCTTGGGCAGGAGCACAGATACGCAGTATTTT. This sequence encodes CASSLGRSTDTQYF.

The chain has TRBV4-3 and TRBJ2-5; 9 bases line up with TRBD1. The CDR3 has 15 amino acids. Trimming removed 3 bases from V and 1 base from J; junction bases left unmatched: 3. Germline loops: CDR1 LGHNA, CDR2 YSLEER. CDR3 nucleotides: TGCGCCAGCAGCCAGGGGGACAGGGTCCAAGAGACCCAGTACTTC. This gives the protein CASSQGDRVQETQYF.

The chain couples TRBV7-8 to TRBJ1-5; tentatively, D is TRBD1 (5 bases). The CDR3 contains 12 residues. The V gene's germline CDR1 is SGHVS and CDR2 FQNEAQ. Trimming took off 3 bases at V and 11 bases at J, with 11 bases between the two ends. The chain's CDR3 is CASSFHTGAQHF. For the CDR3, the DNA is TGTGCCAGCAGCTTTCACACAGGAGCCCAGCATTTT.

This clone was counted a few times. The chain couples TRBV6-1 to TRBJ1-1; tentative D call: TRBD1 (6 bases). Germline-derived CDR1 and CDR2 are MNHNS and SASEGT. CDR3 size: 13 residues. V was shortened by 6 bases and J by 2 bases, with 10 bases between the two germline ends. The DNA of the CDR3 is TGTGCCAGCAGAGTAGGGGGTAACACTGAAGCTTTCTTT. Translating gives CASRVGGNTEAFF.

In this sample, this clone turned up once. V is TRBV19 and J is TRBJ1-1, with D maybe TRBD1 (6 bases). Trimming removed 6 bases at V and 4 bases at J, with 12 bases between. The CDR3 sequence is 13 residues long. Germline V gene sequence: CDR1 LNHDA, CDR2 SQIVND (reference sequence). This CDR3 reads CASSVQGSTEAFF. The CDR3 DNA reads as TGTGCCAGTAGCGTACAGGGCTCCACTGAAGCTTTCTTT.